The present TCR beta chain was sequenced within a study of T cells in Graves' hyperthyroidism and ophthalmopathy. General study findings and limits: Clonotypes that were expanded in thyroid above 0.001 mostly appeared in blood too.

The CDR3 covers 14 residues. The V and J ends lost 4 bases and 4 bases, in that order; junction bases with no gene match: 5. Germline loops: CDR1 ENHRY, CDR2 SYGVKD. When ophthalmopathy did not progress within 18 months, Graves' hyperthyroidism was considered stable. Not enrolled were patients with uncontrolled infection, other autoimmune disease, pregnancy or lactation. The TCR beta CDR3 regions underwent amplification using RNA transcripts as the source. RT-PCR in the first round (using the HTBI primer set) targeted the TCR CDR3. TCRdb recomputed calls from the multiplex PCR reads with MiXCR, one row per CDR3 protein. Of approximately 500,000 distinct CDR3 sequences listed, 40% to 55% are singletons. Concerning this clonotype itself: Its target is not known.

Sequencing used peripheral blood or thyroid tissue (not recorded which). The rearrangement links TRBV10-3 to TRBJ1-1; 8 positions agree with TRBD1. The source is a young woman with Graves' hyperthyroidism. This CDR3 is CAISVQGASTEAFF. Here the CDR3 DNA reads TGTGCCATCAGTGTTCAGGGGGCTAGCACTGAAGCTTTCTTT.